This T cell receptor (beta chain) derives from a study of shared T cell receptors in the human thymus. CDR1 is MDHEN and CDR2 is SYDVKM in the germline V gene. CDR3 length: 16 amino acids. Trimming stripped 2 bases from V and 0 bases from J, with 14 bases between. Sequenced by immunoSEQ multiplex PCR; TCRdb stores in-frame clones only, minus some. This repertoire shows 600,000 or so clones, 70% to 90% found once; its top ten account for under 0.01%. This clone has only one observation. These sequences were also reported in another study, on human thymus T cells. From that paper: Infants served as donors; they were healthy and Finnish and were having corrective surgery for congenital heart defects. Resected material from corrective heart surgery provided the thymus tissue analysed. Related studies noted strongly shared thymic repertoires across unrelated people.

The receptor's source is a boy under three years old with a congenital heart defect. This chain uses TRBV28 with TRBJ2-7, with D perhaps matching TRBD1 (6 bases). Sequenced input: thymocytes. The CDR3 DNA reads TGTGCCAGCAGTTTACACAGGGACAACAGCTCCTACGAGCAGTACTTC. Residues: CASSLHRDNSSYEQYF.